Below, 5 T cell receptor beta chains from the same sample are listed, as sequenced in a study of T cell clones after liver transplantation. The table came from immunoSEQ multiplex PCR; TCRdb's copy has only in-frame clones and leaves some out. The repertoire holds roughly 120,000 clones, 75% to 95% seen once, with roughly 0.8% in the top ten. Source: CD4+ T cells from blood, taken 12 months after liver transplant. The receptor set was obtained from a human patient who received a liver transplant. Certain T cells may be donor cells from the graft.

The chain's CDR3 is CASSLSRGGYYGYTF. CDR3 coding DNA: TGTGCCAGCAGCTTATCGAGAGGGGGGTACTATGGCTACACCTTC. The V and J genes are TRBV7-2 and TRBJ1-2; D might be TRBD1 (6 bases). CDR1 is SGHTA, CDR2 FQGNSA, per germline. V dropped 2 bases and J dropped 3 bases, with 13 bases sitting between them. The length of the CDR3 is 15 residues.

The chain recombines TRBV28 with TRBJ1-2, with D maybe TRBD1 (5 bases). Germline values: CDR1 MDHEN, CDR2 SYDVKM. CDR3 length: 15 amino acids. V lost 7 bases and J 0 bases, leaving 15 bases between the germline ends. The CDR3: CASKGSGPANYGYTF. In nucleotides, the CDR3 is TGTGCCAGCAAGGGTTCGGGACCAGCTAACTATGGCTACACCTTC.

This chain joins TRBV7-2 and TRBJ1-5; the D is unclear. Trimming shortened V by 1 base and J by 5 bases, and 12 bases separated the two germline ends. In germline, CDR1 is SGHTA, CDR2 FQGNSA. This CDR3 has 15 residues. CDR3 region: CASSLVWSEDQPQHF. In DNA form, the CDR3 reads TGTGCCAGCAGCTTAGTTTGGAGTGAGGATCAGCCCCAGCATTTT.

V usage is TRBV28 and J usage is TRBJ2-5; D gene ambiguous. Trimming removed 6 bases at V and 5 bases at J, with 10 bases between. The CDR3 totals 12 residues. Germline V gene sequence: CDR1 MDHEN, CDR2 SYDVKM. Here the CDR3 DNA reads TGTGCCAGCAGCATTCTTCCGGAGACCCAGTACTTC. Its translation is CASSILPETQYF.

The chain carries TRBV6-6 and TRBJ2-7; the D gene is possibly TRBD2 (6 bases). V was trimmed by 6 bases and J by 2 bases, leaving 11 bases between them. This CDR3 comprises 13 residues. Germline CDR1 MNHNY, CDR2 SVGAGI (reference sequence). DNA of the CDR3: TGTGCCAGCAGAACGGGAGAGCCCTACGAGCAGTACTTC. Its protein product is CASRTGEPYEQYF.